The sequence of this TCR beta chain was determined in a study of T cells in Graves' hyperthyroidism and ophthalmopathy. Study findings and constraints: Among clonotypes expanded in thyroid above 0.001, most were also found in blood.

To note about this clonotype: Its specificity is unknown.

The source material, RNA transcripts, was used to amplify TCR beta CDR3 regions. Initially, a first-round RT-PCR of the TCR CDR3 employed the HTBI primer set. Using its own MiXCR run on the multiplex PCR reads, TCRdb lists one record per CDR3 protein. The data show about 350,000 distinct CDR3 sequences, with approximately 19% seen just once and around 3.6% held by the top ten. What was sequenced was blood. This clonotype was obtained from a woman under 30 with Graves' hyperthyroidism.

The CDR3 loop reads CASSLASENTEAFF. The DNA for the CDR3 is TGTGCCAGCAGCTTAGCCTCCGAGAACACTGAAGCTTTCTTT. J is TRBJ1-1 and V is TRBV7-3; D is undetermined. The CDR3 consists of 14 residues. The ends were cut back, 2 bases at V and 1 base at J, with 8 bases in the middle. From germline, CDR1 is SGHTA and CDR2 FQGTGA. The full variable domain, with the rest looked up from reference TRBV7-3 and TRBJ1-1, is GAGVSQTPSNKVTEKGKYVELRCDPISGHTALYWYRQSLGQGPEFLIYFQGTGAADDSGLPNDRFFAVRPEGSVSTLKIQRTERGDSAVYLCASSLASENTEAFFGQGTRLTVV.